Described below is a single TCR beta chain sequence and its context. The sample is drawn from a study of blood T cell repertoires in COVID-19. Whole-study context: Sites in the United States, Italy and Spain provided acute and convalescent COVID-19 samples.

Authors' data handling: For nucleated cells, counts were estimated from reference gene primer amplification. Assay: immunoSEQ multiplex PCR; the TCRdb copy retains only in-frame clones and omits some. The DNA gave D and trimming, while V, J and clone size come from that table. The repertoire consists of 70,000 to 95,000 clones, with over 80% occurring once and the leading ten covering 1.8%. V lost 10 bases and J lost 0, with 17 bases in between. The CDR3 sequence is 15 residues long. In germline, CDR1 is SGHTA, CDR2 FQGTGA. This clonotype was obtained from a woman in her fifties or sixties with acute or convalescent COVID-19. The sample comprised peripheral blood. The chain links TRBV7-3 to TRBJ2-3; the D gene is possibly TRBD2 (5 bases). Here the CDR3 DNA reads TGTGCCACCCCCGAGGGTAAAACTAGCACAGATACGCAGTATTTT. Its translation: CATPEGKTSTDTQYF.